The rows below give T cell receptor beta chains drawn from one sample of a study of PD-1 blockade in classical Hodgkin lymphoma. Sequencing was performed with immunoSEQ multiplex PCR; in TCRdb, only in-frame clones are kept and a portion is missing. The repertoire holds around 28,000 clones, with roughly 70% as singletons. Sample: peripheral blood mononuclear cells (PBMCs), taken before the second cycle of nivolumab. These receptors were collected from a human donor with classical Hodgkin lymphoma. CDR3s leave out the opening cysteine and the closing phenylalanine or tryptophan. Each record gives: clone size, V gene, D gene, J gene, CDR3 protein. The D gene is left open where the match is weak. Size is omitted from some rows. Given values are once, few, many or a class for expanded clones.

>NA|TRBV19|TRBD1|TRBJ1-2
ASSWDRGYGYT
>few|TRBV21-1|NA|TRBJ2-3
ASSKGDRVDSDTQY
>NA|TRBV6-6|TRBD1|TRBJ2-2
ASSAPGTGVSGELF
>NA|TRBV28|NA|TRBJ1-1
ASIPGGWTEAF
>NA|TRBV29-1|NA|TRBJ2-7
SVEQAYEQY
>NA|TRBV28|TRBD1|TRBJ1-1
ASSFFVLGQRTTEAF
>NA|TRBV28|TRBD1|TRBJ1-2
ASSVGGDYGYT
>NA|TRBV10-2|NA|TRBJ2-1
ASSDAGNYNEQF
>once|TRBV5-6|NA|TRBJ2-2
ASAHRPGHTNTGELF
>NA|TRBV28|NA|TRBJ2-7
ASSFFSNSEQY
>NA|TRBV25-1|TRBD1|TRBJ2-2
ASSENRGGGELF
>NA|TRBV7-2|NA|TRBJ1-5
ASSQAGVGVNQPQH
>NA|TRBV19|NA|TRBJ2-4
ASSFLGQENIQY
>NA|TRBV6-1|NA|TRBJ2-2
ASSRDFDTGELF
>NA|TRBV30|TRBD1|TRBJ2-7
AWRWDRGYEQY
>NA|TRBV5-1|TRBD1|TRBJ1-1
ASSSTGVGTEAF
>NA|TRBV19|TRBD2|TRBJ2-3
ASSTPPGTSGSTDTQY
>NA|TRBV5-6|NA|TRBJ1-1
ASSFLDRNTEAF
>NA|TRBV2|NA|TRBJ1-6
ASKGGRGENSPLH
>NA|TRBV5-4|NA|TRBJ1-5
ASSKGQASNQPQH
>NA|TRBV19|NA|TRBJ1-3
ASSVSGNTIY
>NA|TRBV28|TRBD1|TRBJ1-1
ASNTGGIGTEAF
>few|TRBV2|NA|TRBJ1-3
ASRPDGTSGNTIY
>once|TRBV7-9|NA|TRBJ1-1
ASSFANRVTEAF
>few|TRBV29-1|NA|TRBJ1-1
SATRARTEAF
>NA|TRBV5-1|NA|TRBJ2-7
ASSGLTGLEQY
>NA|TRBV5-1|NA|TRBJ1-2
ASSLLSLPGDYGYT
>NA|TRBV7-9|NA|TRBJ1-5
ASSLGQGNQPQH
>NA|TRBV7-2|NA|TRBJ2-3
ASSLGRNTQY
>NA|TRBV5-1|TRBD2|TRBJ2-1
ASSSRLAGGGEQF
>NA|TRBV7-2|NA|TRBJ2-3
ASSLGPPGADTQY
>NA|TRBV4-1|NA|TRBJ2-5
ASSQDRALQETQY
>NA|TRBV28|TRBD1|TRBJ1-1
ANRRTGVRSTEAF
>NA|TRBV19|NA|TRBJ1-1
ASSIRGMNTEAF
>few|TRBV5-1|NA|TRBJ1-3
ASSLRWNKSWFKASGNTIY
>NA|TRBV7-9|NA|TRBJ2-6
ASSLGVGANVLT
>NA|TRBV4-1|NA|TRBJ1-5
ASSQVSVQQPQH
>NA|TRBV19|TRBD2|TRBJ2-2
ASSKGAKGLARTGELF
>NA|TRBV19|TRBD1|TRBJ2-6
ASSIRDSLKAGANVLT
>once|TRBV27|TRBD1|TRBJ1-6
ASRRDRVDNSPLH
>once|TRBV19|NA|TRBJ1-2
ASSILENYGYT
>NA|TRBV6-6|TRBD1|TRBJ1-5
ASSRDRVDQPQH